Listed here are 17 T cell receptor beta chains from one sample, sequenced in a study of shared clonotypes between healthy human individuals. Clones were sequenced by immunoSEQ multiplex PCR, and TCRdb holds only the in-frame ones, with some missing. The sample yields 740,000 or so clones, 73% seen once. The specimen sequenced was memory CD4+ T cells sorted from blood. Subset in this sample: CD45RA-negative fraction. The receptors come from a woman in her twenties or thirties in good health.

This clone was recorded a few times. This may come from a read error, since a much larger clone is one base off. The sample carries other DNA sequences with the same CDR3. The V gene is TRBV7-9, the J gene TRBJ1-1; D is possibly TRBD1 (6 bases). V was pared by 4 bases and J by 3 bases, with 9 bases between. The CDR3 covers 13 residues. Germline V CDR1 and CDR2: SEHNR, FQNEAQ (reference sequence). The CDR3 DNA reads TGTGCCAGCAGCTCACAGGGTGACACTGAAGCTTTCTTT. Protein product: CASSSQGDTEAFF.

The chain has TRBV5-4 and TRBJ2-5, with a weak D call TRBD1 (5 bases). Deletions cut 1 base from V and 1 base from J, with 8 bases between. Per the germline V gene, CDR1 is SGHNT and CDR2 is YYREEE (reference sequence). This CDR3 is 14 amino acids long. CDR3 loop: CASSLFQGQETQYF. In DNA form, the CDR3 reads TGTGCCAGCAGCTTGTTCCAGGGCCAAGAGACCCAGTACTTC.

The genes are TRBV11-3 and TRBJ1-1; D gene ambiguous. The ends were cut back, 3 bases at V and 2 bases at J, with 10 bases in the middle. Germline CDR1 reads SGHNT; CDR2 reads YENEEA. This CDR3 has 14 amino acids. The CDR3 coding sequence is TGTGCCAGCAGCTTCGGCGGCTCTAACACTGAAGCTTTCTTT. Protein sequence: CASSFGGSNTEAFF.

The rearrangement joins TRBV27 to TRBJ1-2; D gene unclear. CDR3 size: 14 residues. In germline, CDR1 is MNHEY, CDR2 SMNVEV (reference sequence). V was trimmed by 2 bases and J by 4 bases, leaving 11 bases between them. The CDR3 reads CASSLNPVGYGYTF. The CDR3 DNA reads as TGTGCCAGCAGTTTAAATCCGGTGGGCTATGGCTACACCTTC.

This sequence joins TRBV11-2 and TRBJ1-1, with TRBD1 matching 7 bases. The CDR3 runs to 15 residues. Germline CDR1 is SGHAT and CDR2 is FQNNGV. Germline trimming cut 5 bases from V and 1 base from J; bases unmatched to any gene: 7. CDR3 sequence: CASSPRDRSNTEAFF. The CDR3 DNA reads TGTGCCAGCAGCCCTCGGGACAGATCGAACACTGAAGCTTTCTTT.

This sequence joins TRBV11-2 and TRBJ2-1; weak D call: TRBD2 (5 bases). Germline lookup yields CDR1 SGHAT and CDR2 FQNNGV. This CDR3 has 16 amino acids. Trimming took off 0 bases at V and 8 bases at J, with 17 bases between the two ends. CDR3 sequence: CASSLDGPSSLDEQFF. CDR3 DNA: TGTGCCAGCAGCTTAGATGGACCTAGCTCCCTTGATGAGCAGTTCTTC.

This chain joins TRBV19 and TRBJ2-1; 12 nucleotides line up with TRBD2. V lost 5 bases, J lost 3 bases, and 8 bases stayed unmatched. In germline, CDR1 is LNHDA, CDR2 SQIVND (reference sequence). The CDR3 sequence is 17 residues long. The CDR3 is CASSPSLAGGVYNEQFF. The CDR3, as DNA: TGTGCCAGTAGTCCTTCCCTAGCGGGGGGGGTCTACAATGAGCAGTTCTTC. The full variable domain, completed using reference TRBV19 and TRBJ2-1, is DGGITQSPKYLFRKEGQNVTLSCEQNLNHDAMYWYRQDPGQGLRLIYYSQIVNDFQKGDIAEGYSVSREKKESFPLTVTSAQKNPTAFYLCASSPSLAGGVYNEQFFGPGTRLTVL.

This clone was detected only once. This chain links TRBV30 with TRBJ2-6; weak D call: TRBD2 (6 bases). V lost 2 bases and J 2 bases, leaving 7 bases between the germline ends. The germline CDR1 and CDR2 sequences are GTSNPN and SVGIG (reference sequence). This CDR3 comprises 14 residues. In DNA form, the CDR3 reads TGTGCCTGGAGTCCGGGGGCTGGGGCCAACGTCCTGACTTTC. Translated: CAWSPGAGANVLTF.

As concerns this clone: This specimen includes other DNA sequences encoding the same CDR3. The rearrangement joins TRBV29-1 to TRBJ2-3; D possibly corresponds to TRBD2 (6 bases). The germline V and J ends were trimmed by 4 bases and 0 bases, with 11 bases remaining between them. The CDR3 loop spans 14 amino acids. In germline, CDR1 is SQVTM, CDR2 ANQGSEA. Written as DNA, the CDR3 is TGCAGCGTTGCGCCAGGGACTAGCACAGATACGCAGTATTTT. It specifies CSVAPGTSTDTQYF.

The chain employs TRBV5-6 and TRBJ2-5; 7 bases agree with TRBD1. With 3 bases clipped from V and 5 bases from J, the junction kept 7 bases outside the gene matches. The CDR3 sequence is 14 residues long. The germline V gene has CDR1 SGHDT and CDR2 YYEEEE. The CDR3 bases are TGTGCCAGCAGCTGGGACAGTTCCTTGGAGACCCAGTACTTC. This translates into CASSWDSSLETQYF.

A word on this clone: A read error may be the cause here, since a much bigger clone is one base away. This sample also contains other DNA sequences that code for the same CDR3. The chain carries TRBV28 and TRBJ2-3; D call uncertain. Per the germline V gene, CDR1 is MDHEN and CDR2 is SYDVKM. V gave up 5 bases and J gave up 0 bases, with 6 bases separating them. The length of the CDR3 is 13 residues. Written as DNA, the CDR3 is TGTGCCAGCAGTCCCCCTAGCACAGATACGCAGTATTTT. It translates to CASSPPSTDTQYF.

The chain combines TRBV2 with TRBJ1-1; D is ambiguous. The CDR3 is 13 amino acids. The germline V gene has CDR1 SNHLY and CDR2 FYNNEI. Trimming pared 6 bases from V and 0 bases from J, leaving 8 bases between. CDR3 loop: CASRTQMNTEAFF. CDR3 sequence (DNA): TGTGCCAGCAGAACCCAGATGAACACTGAAGCTTTCTTT.

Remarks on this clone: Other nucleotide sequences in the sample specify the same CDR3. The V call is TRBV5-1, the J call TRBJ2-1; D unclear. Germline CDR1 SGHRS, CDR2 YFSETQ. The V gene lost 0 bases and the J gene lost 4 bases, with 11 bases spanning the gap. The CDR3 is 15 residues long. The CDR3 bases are TGCGCCAGCAGCTTGGAGTCCGCTGGATACAATGAGCAGTTCTTC. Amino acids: CASSLESAGYNEQFF.

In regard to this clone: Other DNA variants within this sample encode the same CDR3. The CDR3 reads CASSSGPSYNEQFF. In DNA, the CDR3 is TGTGCCAGCAGTTCCGGACCATCCTACAATGAGCAGTTCTTC. J is TRBJ2-1 and V is TRBV11-2; D is undetermined. Trimming took 6 bases from V and 1 from J, leaving 10 bases between them. The CDR3 is made up of 14 amino acids. Germline values: CDR1 SGHAT, CDR2 FQNNGV.

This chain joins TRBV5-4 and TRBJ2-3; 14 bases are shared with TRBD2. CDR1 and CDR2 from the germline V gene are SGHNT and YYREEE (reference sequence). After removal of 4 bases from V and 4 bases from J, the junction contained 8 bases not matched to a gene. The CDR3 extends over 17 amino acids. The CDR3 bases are TGTGCCAGCAGCCGAGGGACTAGCGGGAGTTTTTCAGATACGCAGTATTTT. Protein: CASSRGTSGSFSDTQYF. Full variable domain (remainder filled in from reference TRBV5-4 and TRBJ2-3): ETGVTQSPTHLIKTRGQQVTLRCSSQSGHNTVSWYQQALGQGPQFIFQYYREEENGRGNFPPRFSGLQFPNYSSELNVNALELDDSALYLCASSRGTSGSFSDTQYFGPGTRLTVL.

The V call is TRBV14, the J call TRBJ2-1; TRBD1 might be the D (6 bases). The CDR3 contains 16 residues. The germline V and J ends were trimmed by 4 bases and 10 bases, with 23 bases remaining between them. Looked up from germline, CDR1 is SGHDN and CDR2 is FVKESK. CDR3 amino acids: CASSPQGSRAGGEQFF. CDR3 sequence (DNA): TGTGCCAGCAGCCCTCAGGGGTCTCGAGCTGGCGGGGAGCAGTTCTTC.

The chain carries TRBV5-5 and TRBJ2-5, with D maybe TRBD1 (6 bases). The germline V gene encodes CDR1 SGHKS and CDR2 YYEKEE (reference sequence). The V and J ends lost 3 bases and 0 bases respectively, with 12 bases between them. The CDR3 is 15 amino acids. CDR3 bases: TGTGCCAGCAGCTCCTTTAGGGGGTACCAAGAGACCCAGTACTTC. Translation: CASSSFRGYQETQYF.